This paragraph reports one TCR beta chain. These data originate in a study of blood T cell repertoires in COVID-19. Study-level information: Material from acute and convalescent COVID-19 was sourced from the United States, Italy and Spain. T cells, B-cell-depleted T cells, or PBMCs provided the cDNA or gDNA that served as material.

As handled by the study authors: Researchers report that nucleated cell counts were estimated from reference gene primer amplification. Clones were sequenced by immunoSEQ multiplex PCR, and TCRdb holds only the in-frame ones, with some missing. V and J calls and clone size follow that table, whereas D and trimming were derived from the DNA. The top ten clones hold around 7.7% of a sample with about 160,000 clones, roughly 81% of them seen once. CDR3 length: 16 amino acids. The rearrangement joins TRBV21-1 to TRBJ2-3; TRBD2 is taken as the D call from the table, unchecked against the DNA. TRBV21-1 is deemed a pseudogene. Sequencing input: peripheral blood. The sequence came from a man aged 40-55 years who had recovered from COVID-19. The CDR3 nucleotides read TGTGCCAGCAGCATAAATAGCGGGTTTAGCACAGATACGCAGTATTTT. Translation: CASSINSGFSTDTQYF.